The clone carrying this T cell receptor beta chain showed up just a few times. Unique molecular identifiers were built into the TCRbeta library. TCRdb re-called the PCR reads with MiXCR, one entry per CDR3 protein. The sample lists hundreds of thousands of distinct CDR3 sequences; 12% were seen once. V lost 1 base, J lost 0 bases, and 3 bases stayed unmatched. Germline V CDR1 and CDR2: SQVTM, ANQGSEA. The CDR3 runs 15 residues. This sample is drawn from a study of T-cell reconstitution after alpha-beta-depleted transplantation in children. The sequences come from PBMCs from the stem cell graft donor, collected from the stem cell graft. The source of this sequence is a human donor who donated a stem cell graft to a child with combined immunodeficiency. The V call is TRBV29-1, the J call TRBJ2-3, with TRBD2 identical over 8 bases. CDR3 DNA sequence: TGCAGCGTTGAAGGTGCGGGGGGTAGCACAGATACGCAGTATTTT. This encodes CSVEGAGGSTDTQYF.